Sequencing of this TCR beta chain was carried out in a study of T cell changes during pregnancy in multiple sclerosis. The method was immunoSEQ multiplex PCR; TCRdb's version includes in-frame clones alone and lacks a portion of them. The data hold 39,000 or so clones, with 90% to 95% observed a single time. Trimming took 4 bases from V and 7 from J, leaving 8 bases between them. The CDR3 contains 11 residues. Germline CDR1 reads MGHDK; CDR2 reads SYGVNS. Sequences were derived from CD8+ T cells from peripheral blood mononuclear cells, sampled in the third trimester of pregnancy. The source is a female donor with multiple sclerosis, enrolled in a pregnancy study. The genes are TRBV25-1 and TRBJ2-7, with unresolved D. The DNA of the CDR3 is TGTGCCAGCAGTGTAAACACGGAGCAGTACTTC. Protein sequence: CASSVNTEQYF.